Listed below are T cell receptor beta chains from one sample, sequenced in a study of control samples from healthy donors and cancer patients. This table comes from immunoSEQ multiplex PCR, and its TCRdb copy is limited to in-frame clones, with some not included. The sample holds 150,000 to 190,000 clones, over 90% seen once. The sample taken for sequencing was blood. The origin of the receptors is a man aged 45-60 years in good health. CDR3s leave out the opening cysteine and the closing phenylalanine or tryptophan.

>TRBV11-1|TRBJ2-1
ASTPDPNEQF
>TRBV25-1|TRBJ2-2
ASSEATKQTGELF
>TRBV24-1|TRBJ2-1
ATSELGQGTGNEQF
>TRBV7-2|TRBJ2-5
ASSLAASQQTQY
>TRBV7-2|TRBJ2-7
ASKIAGTYEQY
>TRBV7-2|TRBJ2-7
ASSRRTGGGEQY
>TRBV5-1|TRBJ2-2
ASRTAPGGTGELF
>TRBV3-1/TRBV3-2|TRBJ1-3
ASSQWEVPGNTIY
>TRBV5-8|TRBJ1-1
ASSLEGRGVTEAF
>TRBV19|TRBJ1-6
ASSPPGGSNSPLH
>TRBV6-5|TRBJ2-1
ASSYLGLAGDNEQF
>TRBV9|TRBJ2-6
ASSPQDSGANVLT
>TRBV6-5|TRBJ2-1
ATPAQVSNEQF
>TRBV11-3|TRBJ2-3
ASSLEGSRTDTQY
>TRBV27|TRBJ1-1
ASSVTLTMNTEAF
>TRBV29-1|TRBJ1-2
SGRQGDGYGYT
>TRBV6-5|TRBJ2-5
ASSEDRSVETQY
>TRBV5-8|TRBJ2-3
ASSRGASPSTDTQY
>TRBV7-3|TRBJ2-3
ASSPASGRPPDTQY
>TRBV6-1|TRBJ1-1
ASSEAPGGETEAF
>TRBV5-1|TRBJ2-5
ASRRTFQETQY
>TRBV2|TRBJ1-2
ARRLQGGFGYT
>TRBV6-5|TRBJ2-1
ASSYEVAGGNEQF
>TRBV11-2|TRBJ1-2
ASSLEGGANYGYT
>TRBV19|TRBJ2-3
ASSISGTSGEASTDTQY
>TRBV29-1|TRBJ2-7
SVRDKGEQY
>TRBV29-1|TRBJ1-5
GGGENQPQH
>TRBV7-3|TRBJ2-1
ASSLRFPQNEQF
>TRBV4-2|TRBJ2-1
ASSQDAYNEQF
>TRBV7-9|TRBJ2-7
ASSLGAAQY
>TRBV7-9|TRBJ1-1
ARPLGPTEAF
>TRBV6-1|TRBJ1-4
ASSDLGLKEKLF
>TRBV3-1/TRBV3-2|TRBJ2-3
ASSQDAARADTQY
>TRBV5-1|TRBJ1-3
ASSLEPGHHSGNTIY
>TRBV19|TRBJ2-1
ASSLSRGPYNEQF
>TRBV28|TRBJ1-1
ASSLFTEAF
>TRBV3-1/TRBV3-2|TRBJ1-2
ASSQESRGDYGHT
>TRBV6-2/TRBV6-3|TRBJ2-4
ASSSQGKNIQY
>TRBV9|TRBJ2-3
ASSVSGGWDTDTQY
>TRBV10-3|TRBJ1-3
GSTGAGNTIY
>TRBV18|TRBJ2-7
ASSPEITYEQY
>TRBV4-1|TRBJ1-2
ASSQDNGRQYGYT
>TRBV5-1|TRBJ1-5
ASSLGGTGGFQPQH
>TRBV5-1|TRBJ2-2
ASSLVVDTGELF
>TRBV9|TRBJ2-7
ASSVVAGAREQY
>TRBV28|TRBJ1-2
ASSTPQGAHT
>TRBV5-5|TRBJ2-3
ASSLAPAGGTDTQY
>TRBV27|TRBJ2-5
ASSFWGETQY
>TRBV10-2|TRBJ1-1
ASSEGLNTEAF
>TRBV28|TRBJ2-7
ASSLTRGQGANEQY
>TRBV6-4|TRBJ2-1
ASRASGSSYNEQF
>TRBV5-4|TRBJ2-7
ASSLGQPGEYEQY
>TRBV24-1|TRBJ1-1
ATSGGGTEAF
>TRBV7-2|TRBJ1-2
ASSPSYGYT
>TRBV28|TRBJ1-2
ASSSIDEGYT
>TRBV28|TRBJ2-6
ASSPGQPSGANVLT
>TRBV11-2|TRBJ2-7
ASSFGLAGGEQY